This T cell receptor (beta chain) was captured by sequencing in a study of T cells in Graves' hyperthyroidism and ophthalmopathy (dated by TCRdb to about 2019). Regarding the research as a whole: Peripheral blood samples were taken at initial diagnosis, before any treatment was given. A discovery cohort of around 98 patients, 43 with Graves' ophthalmopathy and 57 with stable Graves' hyperthyroidism, was used to find distinguishing TCR V-J signatures. Prospective prediction of ophthalmopathy was tested in an independent validation cohort consisting of fewer than 20 hyperthyroidism patients and 15 or so patients who later progressed to ophthalmopathy. The approximately 100 discovery patients were divided at random into training and test sets in a 7:3 ratio. In about 6 Graves' hyperthyroidism patients, the study also compared T-cell repertoires from thyroid tissue with T-cell repertoires from blood. Once sampling was done, hyperthyroidism patients were given methimazole at a starting dose of 30 mg daily, whereas ophthalmopathy patients were given high-dose intravenous methylprednisolone. TCR Vbeta CDR3 sequencing of 120 to 150 peripheral blood samples (around 45 ophthalmopathy, under 80 hyperthyroidism and 17 progressor patients) is reported in the paper. Overall study outcomes, separate from this receptor: In validation, the model predicted progression to ophthalmopathy with around 71% sensitivity and around 72% specificity, a median of approximately 6.7 months before onset. No statistical method was used to fix the sample size in advance, and group allocation was not hidden from the investigators. Blood samples also contained most of the expanded thyroid clonotypes (frequency above 0.001), which suggests that blood repertoires may reflect thyroid immune responses. A 13 V-J signature model separated ophthalmopathy from stable hyperthyroidism, with just over 85% sensitivity and about 81% specificity in cross-validation and 80%/75% in testing.

TCR beta CDR3 regions were amplified from RNA transcripts. The TCR CDR3 was subjected to a first round of RT-PCR using the HTBI primer set and the Qiagen OneStep RT-PCR kit. The libraries were constructed in a second round of multiplex PCR and then size-selected and purified. Sequencing of the libraries was done on an Illumina HiSeq2000 using paired-end 100 bp reads. Under the source paper's analysis protocol: SOAPnuke was used to process the raw data, throwing out any read that contained adapters or uncalled bases, had a mean Phred below 15, or lacked an exact constant-primer or identifier match. High-quality paired reads were merged using COPE v1.2.5, and each unique nucleotide sequence was defined as a clonotype. MiTCR v1.1 was used to align the clonotypes against IMGT TRBV, TRBD and TRBJ reference segments. Analysis was restricted to V-J combinations with a frequency above 0.0001, which covered roughly 99% of repertoires. A TCS score was defined as the ratio between F50 (clonal expansion) and ExV (chaos), using BLOSUM62-based TCRdist between CDR3 peptides within each V-J. Welch's t-statistics and random forest reduced 500 to 550 V-J features to roughly 13, which were used in a naive Bayes classifier (R e1071). TCRdb reran the public reads through fastp at Q25 and MiXCR, keeping productive beta chains. Here each entry gathers all rows of one CDR3 protein and keeps the most common genes and DNA. The V and J calls here are based on TCRdb, not the publication. This sample lists 400,000 to 600,000 distinct CDR3 sequences; around 21% were detected once. The leading ten clones occupy around 27% of the sample.

Stable Graves' hyperthyroidism was defined as the absence of progression to ophthalmopathy over 18 months of follow-up. Hyperthyroidism patients were newly diagnosed, with disease duration under 2 months, and aged 18 to 65 years. Patients with uncontrolled infections, other autoimmune diseases, pregnancy or lactation were excluded. Diagnoses were based on clinical symptoms, serum thyroxine and TRAb, thyroid ultrasound and orbital computed tomography. PBMCs were separated from approximately 9.9 ml of fresh peripheral blood using Ficoll-Paque density gradient centrifugation. Total RNA was extracted with Trizol reagent, and quality was checked on an Agilent 2100 Bioanalyzer. This clonotype was counted at least ten times. No cognate antigen has been identified for it. Lacking the conserved final phenylalanine or tryptophan, this CDR3 likely reflects a read error. The receptor was isolated from a man aged 18 to 29 with Graves' hyperthyroidism. The sample taken for sequencing was blood.

Here is the DNA: TGTGCCAGCAGCTCACTCGGACACCAGATCTATGGCTACACCCTC. Translation gives CASSSLGHQIYGYTL. Recombination connected TRBV7-9 to TRBJ1-2; the D gene is possibly TRBD1, with 5 bases matching. V loses 4 bases, J loses 4 bases, and the germline ends lie 16 bases apart. CDR1 SEHNR and CDR2 FQNEAQ are derived from the germline V gene (reference sequence). The CDR3 extends over 15 residues, inclusive of both ends. Of all the DNA, just the CDR3 is kept, 45 bases in frame from base 1.